This T cell receptor (beta chain) was found in a study of blood T cell repertoires in COVID-19. Across the whole study: Samples representing acute and convalescent COVID-19 were sourced from the United States, Italy and Spain. PBMCs, B-cell-depleted T cells, or T cells provided the cDNA or gDNA that made up the material.

The CDR3 loop spans 16 amino acids. Germline lookup yields CDR1 SEHNR and CDR2 FQNEAQ (reference sequence). V gave up 1 base and J gave up 7 bases, with 17 bases separating them. In the study's own analysis: Estimation of nucleated cell counts was performed using reference gene primer amplification. Profiled with immunoSEQ multiplex PCR; TCRdb holds only in-frame clones, not every one. The DNA gave D and trimming, while V, J and clone size come from that table. The data show some 150,000 clones, about 85% seen once. This clonotype was obtained from a human donor in a cohort sampled during active COVID-19. The sample comprised peripheral blood. The chain couples TRBV7-9 to TRBJ1-5; perhaps TRBD1 as D (6 bases). The CDR3 DNA follows: TGTGCCAGCAGCTTAGGCCTAACAGGGACGGAGCAGCCCCAGCATTTT. Translated, it gives CASSLGLTGTEQPQHF.